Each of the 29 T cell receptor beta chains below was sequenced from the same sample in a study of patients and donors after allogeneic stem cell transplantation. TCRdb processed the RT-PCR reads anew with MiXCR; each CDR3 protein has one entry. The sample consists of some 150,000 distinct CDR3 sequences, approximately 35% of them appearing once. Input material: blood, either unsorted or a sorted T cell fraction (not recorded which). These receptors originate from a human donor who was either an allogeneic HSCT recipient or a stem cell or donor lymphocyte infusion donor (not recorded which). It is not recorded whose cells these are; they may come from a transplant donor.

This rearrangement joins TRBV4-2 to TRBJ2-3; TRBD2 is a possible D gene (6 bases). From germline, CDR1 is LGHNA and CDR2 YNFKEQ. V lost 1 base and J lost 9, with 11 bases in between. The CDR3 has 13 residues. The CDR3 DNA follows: TGTGCCAGCAGCCAAGGCGGGGCCGGGACGCAGTATTTT. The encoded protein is CASSQGGAGTQYF.

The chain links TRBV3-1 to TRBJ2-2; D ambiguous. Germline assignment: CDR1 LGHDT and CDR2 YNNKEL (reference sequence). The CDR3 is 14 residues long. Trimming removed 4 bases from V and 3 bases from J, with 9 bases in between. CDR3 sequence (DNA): TGTGCCAGCAGCCTAGCCCCCCACACCGGGGAGCTGTTTTTT. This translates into CASSLAPHTGELFF.

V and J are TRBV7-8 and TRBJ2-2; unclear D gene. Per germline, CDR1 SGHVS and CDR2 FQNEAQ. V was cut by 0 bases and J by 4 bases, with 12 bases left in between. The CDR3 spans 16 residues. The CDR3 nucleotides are TGTGCCAGCAGCTTAGCGCGATCCACCGCCACCGGGGAGCTGTTTTTT. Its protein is CASSLARSTATGELFF.

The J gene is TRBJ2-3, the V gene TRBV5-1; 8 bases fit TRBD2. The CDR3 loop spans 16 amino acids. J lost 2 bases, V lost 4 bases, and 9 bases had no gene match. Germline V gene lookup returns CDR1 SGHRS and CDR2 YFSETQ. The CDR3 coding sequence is TGCGCCAGCAGCCCGGGACCGGGACTAGACACAGATACGCAGTATTTT. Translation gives CASSPGPGLDTDTQYF.

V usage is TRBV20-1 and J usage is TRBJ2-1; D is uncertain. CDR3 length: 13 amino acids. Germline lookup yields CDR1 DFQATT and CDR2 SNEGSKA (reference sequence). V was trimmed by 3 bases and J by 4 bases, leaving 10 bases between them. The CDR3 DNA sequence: TGCAGTGCTAGTAAGACGCGGTACAATGAGCAGTTCTTC. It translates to CSASKTRYNEQFF.

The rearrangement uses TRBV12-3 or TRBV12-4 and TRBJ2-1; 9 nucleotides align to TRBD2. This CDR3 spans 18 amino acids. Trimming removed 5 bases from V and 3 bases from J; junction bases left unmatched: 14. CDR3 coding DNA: TGTGCCAGCAGTCCCGAAGCGGGGGGCCCTACCGACTACAATGAGCAGTTCTTC. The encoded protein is CASSPEAGGPTDYNEQFF.

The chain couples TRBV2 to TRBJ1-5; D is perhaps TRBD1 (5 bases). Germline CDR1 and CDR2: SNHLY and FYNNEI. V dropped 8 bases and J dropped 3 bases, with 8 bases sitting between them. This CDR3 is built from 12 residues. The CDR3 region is CASVGDNQPQHF. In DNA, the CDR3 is TGTGCCAGCGTAGGGGACAATCAGCCCCAGCATTTT.

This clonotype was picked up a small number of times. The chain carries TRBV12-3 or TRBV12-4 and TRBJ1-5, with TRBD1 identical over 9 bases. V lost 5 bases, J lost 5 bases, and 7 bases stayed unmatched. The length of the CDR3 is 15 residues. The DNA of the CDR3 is TGTGCCAGCAGTCCCGGGACAGGGATAGATCAGCCCCAGCATTTT. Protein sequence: CASSPGTGIDQPQHF.

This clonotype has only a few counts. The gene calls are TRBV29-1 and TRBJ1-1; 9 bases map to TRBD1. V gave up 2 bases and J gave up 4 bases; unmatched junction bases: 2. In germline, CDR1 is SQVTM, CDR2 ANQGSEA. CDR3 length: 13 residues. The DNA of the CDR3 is TGCAGCGTTGAAACGGGACAGGGCACTGAAGCTTTCTTT. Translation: CSVETGQGTEAFF.

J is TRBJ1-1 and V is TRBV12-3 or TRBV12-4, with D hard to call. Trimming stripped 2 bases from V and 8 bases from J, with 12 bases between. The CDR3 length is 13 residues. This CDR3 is CASSLWQAGEAFF. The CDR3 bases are TGTGCCAGCAGTTTATGGCAAGCTGGGGAAGCTTTCTTT.

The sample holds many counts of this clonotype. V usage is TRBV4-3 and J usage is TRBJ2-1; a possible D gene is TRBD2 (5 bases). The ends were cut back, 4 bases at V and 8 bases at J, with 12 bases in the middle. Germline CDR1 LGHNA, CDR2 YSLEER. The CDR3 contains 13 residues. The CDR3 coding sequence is TGCGCCAGCAGCCCGTTTTCCGGGGATGAGCAGTTCTTC. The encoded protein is CASSPFSGDEQFF.

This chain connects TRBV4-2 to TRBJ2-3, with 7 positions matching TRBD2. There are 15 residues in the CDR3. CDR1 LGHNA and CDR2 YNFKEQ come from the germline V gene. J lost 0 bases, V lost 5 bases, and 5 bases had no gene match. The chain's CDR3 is CASSFSGESTDTQYF. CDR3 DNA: TGTGCCAGCAGCTTCAGCGGGGAGAGCACAGATACGCAGTATTTT.

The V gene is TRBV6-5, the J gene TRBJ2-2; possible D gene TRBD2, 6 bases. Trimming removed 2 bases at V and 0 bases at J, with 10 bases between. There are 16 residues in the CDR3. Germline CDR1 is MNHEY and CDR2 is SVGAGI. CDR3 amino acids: CASSYGAGPNTGELFF. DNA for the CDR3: TGTGCCAGCAGTTACGGGGCGGGGCCGAACACCGGGGAGCTGTTTTTT.

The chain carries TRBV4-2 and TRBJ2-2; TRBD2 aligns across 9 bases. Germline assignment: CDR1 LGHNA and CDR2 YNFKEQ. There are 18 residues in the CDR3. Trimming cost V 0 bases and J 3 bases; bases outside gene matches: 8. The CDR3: CASSQDLGLAGYTGELFF. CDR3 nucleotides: TGTGCCAGCAGCCAAGATTTGGGCCTAGCGGGATACACCGGGGAGCTGTTTTTT.

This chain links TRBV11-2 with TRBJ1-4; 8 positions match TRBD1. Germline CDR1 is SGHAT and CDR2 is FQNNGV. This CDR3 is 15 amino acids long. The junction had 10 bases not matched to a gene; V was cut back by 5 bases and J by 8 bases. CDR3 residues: CASSTTGGHREKLFF. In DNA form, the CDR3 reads TGTGCCAGCAGCACAACAGGGGGTCATAGGGAAAAACTGTTTTTT.

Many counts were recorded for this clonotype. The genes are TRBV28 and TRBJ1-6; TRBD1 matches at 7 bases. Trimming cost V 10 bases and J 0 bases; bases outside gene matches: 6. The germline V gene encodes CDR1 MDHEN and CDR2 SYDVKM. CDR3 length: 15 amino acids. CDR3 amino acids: CATRTGRSYNSPLHF. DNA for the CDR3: TGTGCCACCAGGACAGGCCGCTCCTATAATTCACCCCTCCACTTT.

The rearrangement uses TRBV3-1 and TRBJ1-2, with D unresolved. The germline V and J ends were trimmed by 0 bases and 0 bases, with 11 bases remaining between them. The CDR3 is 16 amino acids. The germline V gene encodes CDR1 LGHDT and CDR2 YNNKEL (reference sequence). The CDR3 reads CASSQEARATNYGYTF. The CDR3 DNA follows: TGTGCCAGCAGCCAAGAGGCGAGGGCCACTAACTATGGCTACACCTTC.

CDR3 nucleotide sequence: TGTGCCAGCAGTACGGGACAGGGGAATTCACCCCTCCACTTT. This translates into CASSTGQGNSPLHF. The chain has TRBV28 and TRBJ1-6; TRBD1 matches at 10 bases. In germline, CDR1 is MDHEN, CDR2 SYDVKM. Trimming took 5 bases from V and 7 from J; bases not matched to a gene: 2. The length of the CDR3 is 14 residues.

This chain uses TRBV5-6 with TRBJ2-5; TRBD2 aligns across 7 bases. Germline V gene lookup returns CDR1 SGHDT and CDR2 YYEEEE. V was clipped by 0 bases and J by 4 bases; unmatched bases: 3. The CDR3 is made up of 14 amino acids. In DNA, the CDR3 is TGTGCCAGCAGCTTGGGGACTAGGATAGAGACCCAGTACTTC. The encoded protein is CASSLGTRIETQYF.

The CDR3 DNA reads as TGCAGTGCTAGTTCAAGGGGGCCCTTACGCTACGAGCAGTACTTC. Protein: CSASSRGPLRYEQYF. The rearrangement joins TRBV20-1 to TRBJ2-7, with 7 bases fitting TRBD1. In germline, CDR1 is DFQATT, CDR2 SNEGSKA (reference sequence). The junction had 11 bases not matched to a gene; V was cut back by 3 bases and J by 3 bases. The CDR3 has 15 amino acids.

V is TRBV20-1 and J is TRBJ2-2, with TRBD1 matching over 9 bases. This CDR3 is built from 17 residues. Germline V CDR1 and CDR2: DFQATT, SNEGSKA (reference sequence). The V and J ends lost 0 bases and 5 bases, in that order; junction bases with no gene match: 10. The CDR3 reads CSARDLRADRGTGELFF. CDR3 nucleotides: TGCAGTGCTAGAGATCTTCGGGCGGACAGGGGAACCGGGGAGCTGTTTTTT.

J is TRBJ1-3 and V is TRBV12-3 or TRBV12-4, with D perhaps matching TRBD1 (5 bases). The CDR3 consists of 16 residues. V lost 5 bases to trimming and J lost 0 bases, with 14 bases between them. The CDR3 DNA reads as TGTGCCAGCAGTCCGATGGGGCGCTTCTCTGGAAACACCATATATTTT. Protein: CASSPMGRFSGNTIYF.

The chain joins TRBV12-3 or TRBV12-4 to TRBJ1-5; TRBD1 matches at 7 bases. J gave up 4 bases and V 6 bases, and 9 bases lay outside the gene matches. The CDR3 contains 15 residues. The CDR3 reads CASSPDRVLNQPQHF. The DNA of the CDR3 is TGTGCCAGCAGCCCAGACAGGGTCCTGAATCAGCCCCAGCATTTT.

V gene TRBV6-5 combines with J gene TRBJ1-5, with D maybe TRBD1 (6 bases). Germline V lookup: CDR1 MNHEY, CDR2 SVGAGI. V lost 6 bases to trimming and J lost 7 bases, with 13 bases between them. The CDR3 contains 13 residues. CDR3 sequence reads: CASRQGFGQPQHF. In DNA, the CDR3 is TGTGCCAGCAGGCAGGGGTTCGGGCAGCCCCAGCATTTT.

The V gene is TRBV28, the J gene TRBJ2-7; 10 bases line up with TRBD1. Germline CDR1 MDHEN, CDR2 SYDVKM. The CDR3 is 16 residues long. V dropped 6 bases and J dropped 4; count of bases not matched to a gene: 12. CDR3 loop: CASSSETGTGVYEQYF. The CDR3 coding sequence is TGTGCCAGCAGCTCGGAGACCGGGACAGGGGTGTACGAGCAGTACTTC.

This CDR3 reads CSARGTGGYGYTF. The CDR3 nucleotides are TGCAGTGCTAGAGGGACAGGGGGCTATGGCTACACCTTC. This sequence joins TRBV20-1 and TRBJ1-2; 10 nucleotides agree with TRBD1. V trimming: 1 base; J trimming: 4 bases; junction bases outside the gene matches: 0. This CDR3 region has 13 residues. Germline-derived CDR1 and CDR2 are DFQATT and SNEGSKA (reference sequence).

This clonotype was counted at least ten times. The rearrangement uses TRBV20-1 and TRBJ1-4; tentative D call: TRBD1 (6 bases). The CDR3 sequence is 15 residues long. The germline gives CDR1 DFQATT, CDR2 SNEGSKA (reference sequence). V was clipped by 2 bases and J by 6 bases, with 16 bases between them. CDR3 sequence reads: CSARSGGGQHEKLFF. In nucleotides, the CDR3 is TGCAGTGCTAGATCCGGGGGAGGACAGCATGAAAAACTGTTTTTT.

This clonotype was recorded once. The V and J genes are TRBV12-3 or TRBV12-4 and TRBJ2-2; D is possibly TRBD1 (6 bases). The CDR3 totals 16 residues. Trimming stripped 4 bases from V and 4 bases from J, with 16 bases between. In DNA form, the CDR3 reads TGTGCCAGCAGTTGGACAGTTGGCCTTCCCACCGGGGAGCTGTTTTTT. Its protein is CASSWTVGLPTGELFF.

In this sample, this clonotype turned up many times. The CDR3 region has the DNA TGTGCCAGCAGGGGAGGGGCGCCAGCCACTGAAGCTTTCTTT. Translating gives CASRGGAPATEAFF. The rearrangement uses TRBV12-3 or TRBV12-4 and TRBJ1-1; possibly TRBD1 for D (5 bases). The V and J ends lost 6 bases and 4 bases respectively, with 15 bases between them. The CDR3 extends over 14 amino acids.